This record concerns one TCR beta chain sequence. The antigen remains undetermined. The entry originates in a study of lymphopenia after photon versus proton radiotherapy. Study findings and constraints: Post-nadir diversity loss with photons came from oligoclonal expansion, particularly CD8+ Temra cells.

TCRdb's copy holds only in-frame clones and misses some; the assay was immunoSEQ multiplex PCR. The sample includes more than 20,000 clones, around 83% of them seen just once. V dropped 4 bases and J dropped 5; count of bases not matched to a gene: 17. This CDR3 spans 18 amino acids. Germline values: CDR1 MNHEY, CDR2 SMNVEV (reference sequence). Sequencing used peripheral blood, obtained from a patient treated with photon-based radiotherapy. The source of this sequence is a man aged 25 to 40 with gastric cancer. This sequence joins TRBV27 and TRBJ2-5; 9 nucleotides match TRBD1. CDR3 region: CASSYQPVGTGFGETQYF. The CDR3 coding sequence is TGTGCCAGCAGTTATCAACCGGTGGGGACAGGGTTCGGGGAGACCCAGTACTTC.